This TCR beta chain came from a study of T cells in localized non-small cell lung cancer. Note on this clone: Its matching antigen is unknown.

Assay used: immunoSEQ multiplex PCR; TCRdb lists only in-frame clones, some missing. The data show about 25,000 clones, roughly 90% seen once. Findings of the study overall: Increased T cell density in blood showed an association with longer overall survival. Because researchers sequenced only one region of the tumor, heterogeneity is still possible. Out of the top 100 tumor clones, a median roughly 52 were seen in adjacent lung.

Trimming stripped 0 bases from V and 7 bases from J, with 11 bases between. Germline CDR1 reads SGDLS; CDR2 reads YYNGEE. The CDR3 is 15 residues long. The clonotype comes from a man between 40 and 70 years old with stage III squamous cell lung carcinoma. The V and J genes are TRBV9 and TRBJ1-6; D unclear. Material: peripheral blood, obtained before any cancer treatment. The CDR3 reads CASSVAPSTNSPLHF. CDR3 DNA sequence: TGTGCCAGCAGCGTAGCTCCCTCTACAAATTCACCCCTCCACTTT.